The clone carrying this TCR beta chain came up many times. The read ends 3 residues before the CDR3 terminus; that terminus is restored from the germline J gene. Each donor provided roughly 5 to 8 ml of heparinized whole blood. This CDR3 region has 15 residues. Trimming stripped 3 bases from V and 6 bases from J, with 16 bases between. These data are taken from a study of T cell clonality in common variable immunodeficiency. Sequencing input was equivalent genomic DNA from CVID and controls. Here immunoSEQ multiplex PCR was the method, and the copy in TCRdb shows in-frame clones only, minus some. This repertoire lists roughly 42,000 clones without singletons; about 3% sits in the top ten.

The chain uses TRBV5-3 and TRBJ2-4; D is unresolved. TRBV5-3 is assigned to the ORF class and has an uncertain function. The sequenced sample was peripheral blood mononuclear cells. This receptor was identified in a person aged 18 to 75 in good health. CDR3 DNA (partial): TGTGCCAGAAGCTGGGTCACGACAAGTGTAAACATT. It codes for CARSWVTTSVNI. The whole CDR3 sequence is CARSWVTTSVNIQYF.